The T cell receptor (beta chain) described here comes from a study of cytomegalovirus exposure and HLA in healthy donors (TCRdb year 2017). In the study overall: In an earlier analysis of 450 to 750 of the donors, around 300 Gb of sequence data and 90 million to 120 million unique TCR beta sequences from roughly 200 million T cells were reported. An earlier analysis of approximately 580 of the donors used high-throughput TCR beta sequencing to judge whether each TCR beta V gene segment behaved as functional or pseudogenic. Alongside the repertoire data, information on donor age, sex, ethnicity and CMV serostatus was compiled. Besides the first cohort of 666 subjects, a separate validation cohort made up of 95 to 150 different subjects was used. Both class I and class II loci were covered by HLA typing, at four-digit resolution. Of the roughly 410 genotyped donors, 81% were placed in the genetic ancestry cluster associated with self-reported Caucasian donors. Across approximately 420 genotyped donors of the cohort, an average of about 240,000 unique TCR beta nucleotide sequences per donor were sequenced, and 15% to 20% of those sequences were non-productive. The study was designed to test whether signatures of past pathogen exposure could be identified by cataloging public T cell receptors. The study combined high-throughput TCR immunosequencing, statistical association of individual TCRs with disease status, and machine learning to predict cytomegalovirus infection status. Around 320 gigabases of sequencing data and 80 million or so unique TCR sequences were included in an early release covering about 700 HLA-typed donors. A later genetic analysis used genome-wide SNP genotypes for about three fifths of the 666 donors, treating that subset as a discovery cohort. A few DR-DQ haplotypes were handled as single units for association and clustering because linkage in the cohort was strong. All discovery cohort repertoires had been generated using a single sequencing platform. A later analysis re-analyzed previously published TCR beta repertoires from roughly 690 donors and added high-resolution HLA genotyping to study TCR occurrence patterns. Typing coverage differed by locus: A, B, C, DRB1 and DQB1 were typed in roughly 620-630 donors, DQA1 in roughly 500, DPA1 in 600 to 610, and DPB1 in approximately 450. The later analysis used no new phenotypic data to find candidate immune exposures, relying instead on TCR beta sequences and their occurrence across donors. The study used immunosequencing to profile the T cell repertoires of 600 to 850 subjects and linked those repertoires to cytomegalovirus serostatus.

The library came from the immunoSEQ multiplex PCR assay. A mixture of 60 forward primers for TCR Vbeta segments and 13 reverse primers for TCR Jbeta segments was used in the multiplex PCR. The CDR3 region of rearranged TCR beta genes was amplified from genomic DNA with a multiplex PCR assay. Amplified TCR beta libraries were sequenced as 87-base-pair reads on the Illumina HiSeq System. The paper's processing steps were these. A later analysis counted tens of millions of unique TCR beta chains across the 650 to 800 repertoires, and around 12 million of these chains were shared by at least two donors. A nearest-neighbor algorithm error-corrected the raw reads and collapsed the reads into unique sequences, merging closely related sequences to remove PCR and sequencing errors. V, D and J gene segments were assigned by aligning CDR3 sequences to IMGT reference sequences. Each retained sequence needed at least a six-nucleotide match to both a V gene segment and a J gene segment. Rearrangements were classified as productive when the CDR3 lacked stop codons and remained in frame with V and J, and all other rearrangements were classified as non-productive. Following IMGT convention, CDR3 was defined as the stretch from the second conserved V-encoded cysteine up to the conserved J-encoded phenylalanine. In an earlier analysis of more than 550 of the donors, sequences lacking an unambiguous match to a single V gene segment were excluded. In an earlier analysis of around 600 of the donors, V segments were called functional above 56.7% productive rearrangements and were called segregating when the between-donor standard deviation exceeded 5%. To diagnose cytomegalovirus status from the catalog of TCR beta chain sequences, a statistical classification framework was built. In a later analysis, TCR nucleotide sequences were compared against IMGT/GENE-DB human TR gene sequences so that V and J genes could be assigned. Using the TCRdist pipeline, a later analysis assigned CDR3 sequences along with most-parsimonious VDJ recombination scenarios. In a later analysis, each TCR beta chain was defined by its CDR3 amino acid sequence together with its V-gene family, and reads without a unique V-gene family were excluded. A later analysis removed 550 to 700 highly shared, low-generation-probability nucleotide sequences to deal with suspected cross-contamination and a sequencing artifact. A later analysis calculated a clonal expansion index for each public chain from normalized within-repertoire ranks of inferred template counts. A later analysis computed generation probabilities with a VDJ recombination model fitted to out-of-frame rearrangements, and checked the results against IGoR. In a later analysis, hypergeometric tests were used to score TCR-TCR, TCR-HLA and TCR-CMV co-occurrence, with a repertoire-size bias correction applied to TCR pairs. A later analysis estimated false discovery rates by permuting HLA or CMV assignments 20 times. In a later analysis, co-occurring TCRs were grouped with DBSCAN, and TCRdist sequence similarity was added when clustering was performed within HLA-allele-positive subsets. Co-occurrence clustering excluded repertoires with fewer than 30,000 or more than 120,000 public chains, plus five with anomalous nucleotide sharing. Sourced from immuneACCESS, this table was stored by TCRdb with only in-frame sequences that have V and J called. A share of the clones is absent; for the studies checked, an unresolved V gene accounts for under half, and the remainder has no known explanation. The D gene and trimming were derived from the DNA, and the V and J assignments and clone size from that table. In all, the sample holds 150,000 to 170,000 clones, and approximately 74% of those were seen once. Of the sample, 2.1% is held by the ten largest clones.

The cohort comprised several hundred healthy bone marrow donors. All cohort members were sampled while nominally healthy, although unrecorded immune exposures were likely present. The donor was CMV seronegative and belonged to the group of 320 or so seronegative cohort members. Every donor gave a peripheral blood sample, and the peripheral blood mononuclear cells from that sample were used for TCR beta sequencing. The Qiagen DNeasy Blood Extraction Kit was used to extract genomic DNA from the blood cell samples. What the research found in general, with its limitations: In vitro tests confirmed that a few of the cytomegalovirus-associated TCR beta chains recognize cytomegalovirus antigens. In an earlier analysis of more than 450 of the donors, most TCR beta V segments were observed in productive rearrangements about 87% or about 30% of the time, broadly matching IMGT annotations. In the study, some 180 TCR beta chains were listed as associated with cytomegalovirus. A later analysis found that most CMV-associated TCR beta chains appeared HLA-restricted, with HLA associations seemingly driven largely by CMV exposure. In this cohort, only TCR beta chains were sequenced, and detectable features were limited by the absence of alpha or paired-chain data. A group of highly shared sequence variants was considered likely to be a technical artifact of the sequencing pipeline. Compared with equally common non-associated chains, HLA-associated TCR beta chains in a later analysis were more clonally expanded and had lower generation probabilities. In both the original and validation cohorts, the classifier was reported to diagnose cytomegalovirus status with high specificity and sensitivity. Because the 87-base-pair reads could not distinguish some IMGT-functional V segments, including TRBV6-2 and TRBV6-3, those segments were excluded. A further reported finding was that TCR beta sequences accurately predicted the HLA-A and HLA-B alleles for most subjects in the first cohort. Immune exposure information for the cohort was limited to CMV serostatus. Linkage disequilibrium might explain the correlated functional status among segregating V segments, but an unknown experimental factor could not be ruled out. Because counts were too low, about 15 rarely observed V segments, including chromosome 9 orphons, were left out of the earlier analysis of about 620 of the donors. Roughly uniform sequencing depth across donors was assumed in presence/absence analyses, although this assumption may not hold. In a later analysis, TCR association rates were found to vary across HLA loci, with the most associated TCRs seen for DRB1 alleles and the fewest for HLA-C alleles. Strong co-occurrence of HLA alleles, especially DR and DQ, made assigning TCR associations to individual alleles difficult. Across donors, most TCR sequences were observed very rarely, whereas some public TCRs were present in many individuals. It was suggested by the authors that the approach could potentially be generalized to other disease states and immunological phenotypes. A later genetic analysis associated a missense DCLRE1C variant with V-gene and J-gene trimming of TCR beta chains, and an independent cohort replicated the association. HLA typing was unavailable for some donors at each locus, so association tests used only the typed subset. In a later analysis, over 15,000 TCR beta sequences were associated with specific HLA alleles at a false discovery rate of 0.05. In a later genetic analysis, fewer N-insertions in productive TCRs were reported among donors in an Asian-associated ancestry cluster than the approximately 630-donor mean. In a later analysis, several top co-occurrence clusters were reported to appear linked to parvovirus B19, influenza, CMV and Epstein-Barr virus.

From its cysteine to its phenylalanine, the CDR3 spans 12 amino acids. The only DNA kept is the CDR3, 36 bases in frame from the first base. At the junction V is shortened by 4 bases and J by 2 bases, with 3 bases in between. The germline V gene (reference sequence) gives CDR1 as SGHNT and CDR2 as YYREEE. Regarding this clone: This clone's antigen is unknown. No base-level quality is on record; no much larger clone is a single base apart.

This TCR was recovered from a man aged 25 to 40 in good health and CMV-seronegative. The chain was built from TRBV5-4 and TRBJ2-2, with the D segment identity uncertain. The sample comprised PBMCs. Read as DNA, the sequence is TGTGCCAGCAGCCTTAACACCGGGGAGCTGTTTTTT. The encoded protein is CASSLNTGELFF.